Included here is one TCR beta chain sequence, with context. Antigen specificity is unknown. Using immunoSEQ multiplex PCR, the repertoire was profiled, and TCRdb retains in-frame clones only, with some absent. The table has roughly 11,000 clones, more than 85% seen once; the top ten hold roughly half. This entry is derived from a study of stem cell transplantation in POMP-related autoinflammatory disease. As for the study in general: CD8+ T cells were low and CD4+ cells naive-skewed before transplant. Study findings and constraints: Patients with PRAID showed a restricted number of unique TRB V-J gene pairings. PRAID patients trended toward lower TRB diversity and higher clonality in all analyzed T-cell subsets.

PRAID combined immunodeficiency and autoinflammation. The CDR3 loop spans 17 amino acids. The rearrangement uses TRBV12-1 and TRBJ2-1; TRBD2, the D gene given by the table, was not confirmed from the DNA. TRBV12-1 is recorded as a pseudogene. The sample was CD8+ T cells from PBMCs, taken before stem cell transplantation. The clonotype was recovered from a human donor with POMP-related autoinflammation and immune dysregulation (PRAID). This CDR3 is CASSSHPGTSSYNEQFF. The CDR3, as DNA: TGTGCCAGCAGCTCCCACCCCGGGACTAGCTCCTACAATGAGCAGTTCTTC.